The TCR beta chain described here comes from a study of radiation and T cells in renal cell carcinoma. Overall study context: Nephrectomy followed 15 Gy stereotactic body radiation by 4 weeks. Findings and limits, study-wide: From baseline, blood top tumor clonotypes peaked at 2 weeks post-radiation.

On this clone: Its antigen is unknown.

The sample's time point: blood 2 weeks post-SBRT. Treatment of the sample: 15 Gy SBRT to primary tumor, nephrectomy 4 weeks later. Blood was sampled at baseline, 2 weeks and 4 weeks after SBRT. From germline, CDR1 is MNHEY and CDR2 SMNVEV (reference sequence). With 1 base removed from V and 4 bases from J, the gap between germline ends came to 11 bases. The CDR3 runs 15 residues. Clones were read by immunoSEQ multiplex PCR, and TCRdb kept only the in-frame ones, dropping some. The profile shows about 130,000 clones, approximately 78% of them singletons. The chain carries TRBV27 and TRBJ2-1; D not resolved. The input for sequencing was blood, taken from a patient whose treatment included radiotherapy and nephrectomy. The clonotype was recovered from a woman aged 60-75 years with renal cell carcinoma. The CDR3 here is CASSLFATTYNEQFF. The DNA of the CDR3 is TGTGCCAGCAGTTTATTCGCAACTACTTACAATGAGCAGTTCTTC.